The sequence of this T cell receptor beta chain was determined in a study of shared clonotypes between healthy human individuals. Points from the study as a whole: Rarefaction exposed incomplete sorted-subset sequencing despite large depth. The naive CD4 repertoires of a handful of donors were compared, and roughly 5% of clonotypes were shared.

The CDR3 totals 13 residues. In germline, CDR1 is GTSNPN, CDR2 SVGIG (reference sequence). The V and J ends lost 1 base and 6 bases respectively, with 9 bases between them. At a deep level, the assay was run. TCRdb keeps only in-frame clones here, not all; method: immunoSEQ multiplex PCR. The sample contains more than 2,000,000 clones, 80% to 95% of which appear only once. A word on this clone: Its antigen remains unknown.

The receptor's source is a young man in good health. Some clones in this sample may be carry-over from other donors' samples. V usage is TRBV30 and J usage is TRBJ1-4; D is uncertain. The sequenced sample consisted of naive CD4+ T cells from PBMCs. As to subset: CD45RA+ positively selected. The CDR3 protein is CAWSGHGDEKLFF. CDR3 sequence (DNA): TGTGCCTGGAGTGGACATGGCGATGAAAAACTGTTTTTT.